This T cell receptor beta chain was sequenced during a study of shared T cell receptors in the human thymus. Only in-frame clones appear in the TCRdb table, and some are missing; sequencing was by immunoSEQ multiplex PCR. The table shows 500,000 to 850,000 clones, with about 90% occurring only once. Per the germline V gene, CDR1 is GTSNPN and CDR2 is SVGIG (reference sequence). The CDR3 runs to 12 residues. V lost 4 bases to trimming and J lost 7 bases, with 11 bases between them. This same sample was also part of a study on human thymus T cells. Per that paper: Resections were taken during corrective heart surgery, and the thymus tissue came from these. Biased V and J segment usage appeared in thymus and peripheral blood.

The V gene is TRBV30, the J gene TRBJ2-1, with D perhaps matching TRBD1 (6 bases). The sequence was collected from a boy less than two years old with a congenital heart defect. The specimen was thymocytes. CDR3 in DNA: TGTGCCTGGAAGGCAGGGGTGAATGAGCAGTTCTTC. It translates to CAWKAGVNEQFF.